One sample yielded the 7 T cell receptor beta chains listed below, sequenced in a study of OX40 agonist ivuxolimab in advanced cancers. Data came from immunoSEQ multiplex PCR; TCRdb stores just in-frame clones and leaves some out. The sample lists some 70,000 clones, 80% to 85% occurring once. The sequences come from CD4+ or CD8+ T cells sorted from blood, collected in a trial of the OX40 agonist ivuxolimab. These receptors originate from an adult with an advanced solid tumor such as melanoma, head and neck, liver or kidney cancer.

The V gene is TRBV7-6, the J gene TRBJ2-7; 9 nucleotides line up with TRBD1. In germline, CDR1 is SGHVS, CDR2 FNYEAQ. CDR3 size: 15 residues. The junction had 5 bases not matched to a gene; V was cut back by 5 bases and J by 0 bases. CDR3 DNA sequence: TGTGCCAGCAGCCTGGAGACAGGGGGCTCCTACGAGCAGTACTTC. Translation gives CASSLETGGSYEQYF.

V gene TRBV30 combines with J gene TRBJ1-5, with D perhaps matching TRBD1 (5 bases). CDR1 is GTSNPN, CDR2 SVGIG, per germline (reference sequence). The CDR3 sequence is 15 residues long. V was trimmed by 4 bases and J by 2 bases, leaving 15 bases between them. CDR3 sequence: CAWTRGPGGNQPQHF. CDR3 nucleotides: TGTGCCTGGACCCGGGGCCCGGGCGGCAATCAGCCCCAGCATTTT. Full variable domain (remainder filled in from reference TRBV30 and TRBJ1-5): SQTIHQWPATLVQPVGSPLSLECTVEGTSNPNLYWYRQAAGRGLQLLFYSVGIGQISSEVPQNLSASRPQDRQFILSSKKLLLSDSGFYLCAWTRGPGGNQPQHFGDGTRLSIL.

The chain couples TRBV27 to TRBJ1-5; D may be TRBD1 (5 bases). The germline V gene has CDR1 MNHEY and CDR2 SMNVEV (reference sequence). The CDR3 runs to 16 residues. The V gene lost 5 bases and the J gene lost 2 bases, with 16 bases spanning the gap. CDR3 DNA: TGTGCCAGCAGTCCGCAATCCACAGGCCGCAATCAGCCCCAGCATTTT. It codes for CASSPQSTGRNQPQHF.

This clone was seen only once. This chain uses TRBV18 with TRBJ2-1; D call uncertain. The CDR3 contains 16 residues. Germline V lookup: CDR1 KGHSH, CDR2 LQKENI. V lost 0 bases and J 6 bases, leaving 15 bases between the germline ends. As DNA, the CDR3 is TGTGCCAGCTCACCACCGTTGTCCGGCGCCATCAATGAGCAGTTCTTC. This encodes CASSPPLSGAINEQFF. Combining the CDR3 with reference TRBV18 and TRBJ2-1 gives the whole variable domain NAGVMQNPRHLVRRRGQEARLRCSPMKGHSHVYWYRQLPEEGLKFMVYLQKENIIDESGMPKERFSAEFPKEGPSILRIQQVVRGDSAAYFCASSPPLSGAINEQFFGPGTRLTVL.

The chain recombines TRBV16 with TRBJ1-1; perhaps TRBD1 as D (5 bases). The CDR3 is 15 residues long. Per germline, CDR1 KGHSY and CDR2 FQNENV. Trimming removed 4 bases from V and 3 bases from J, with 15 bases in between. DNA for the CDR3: TGTGCCAGCAGCCCGCAACTGGGGCTCGACACTGAAGCTTTCTTT. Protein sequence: CASSPQLGLDTEAFF. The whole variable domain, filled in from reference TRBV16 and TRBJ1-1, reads GEEVAQTPKHLVRGEGQKAKLYCAPIKGHSYVFWYQQVLKNEFKFLISFQNENVFDETGMPKERFSAKCLPNSPCSLEIQATKLEDSAVYFCASSPQLGLDTEAFFGQGTRLTVV.

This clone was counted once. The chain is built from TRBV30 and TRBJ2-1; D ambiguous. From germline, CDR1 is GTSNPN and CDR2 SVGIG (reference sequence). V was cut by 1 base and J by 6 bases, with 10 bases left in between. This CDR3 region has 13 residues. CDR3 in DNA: TGTGCCTGGAGTGGGACCAAAGGCAATGAGCAGTTCTTC. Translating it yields CAWSGTKGNEQFF. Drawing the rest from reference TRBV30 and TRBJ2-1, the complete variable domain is SQTIHQWPATLVQPVGSPLSLECTVEGTSNPNLYWYRQAAGRGLQLLFYSVGIGQISSEVPQNLSASRPQDRQFILSSKKLLLSDSGFYLCAWSGTKGNEQFFGPGTRLTVL.

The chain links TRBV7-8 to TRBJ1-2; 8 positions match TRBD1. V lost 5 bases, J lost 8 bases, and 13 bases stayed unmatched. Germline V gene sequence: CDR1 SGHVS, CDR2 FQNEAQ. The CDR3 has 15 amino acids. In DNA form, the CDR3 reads TGTGCCAGCAGCCCAGACGCGGACAGGGTAACAGGCTACACCTTC. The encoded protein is CASSPDADRVTGYTF.